This T cell receptor (beta chain) was sequenced during a study of blood T cell repertoires in COVID-19. As processed by the authors: Estimated nucleated cell counts came from reference gene primer amplification. The protocol was immunoSEQ multiplex PCR, while the TCRdb copy is restricted to in-frame clones and leaves out a portion. The V and J calls and clone size are taken from that table; D and trimming were inferred from the DNA. Of approximately 70,000 clones listed, 88% are singletons. The CDR3 loop spans 15 amino acids. Germline lookup yields CDR1 MNHEY and CDR2 SMNVEV (reference sequence). V shed 6 bases, J shed 7 bases, and the junction held 9 bases outside the gene matches.

Specimen: peripheral blood. This chain links TRBV27 with TRBJ1-6, with TRBD1 matching 7 bases. This receptor was taken from a human donor in a cohort sampled during active COVID-19. In DNA, the CDR3 is TGTGCCAGCAGCCCCACCAACAGGGGAAATTCACCCCTCCACTTT. Its protein is CASSPTNRGNSPLHF.